This TCR beta chain was sequenced in a study of blood T cell repertoires in COVID-19. Background on the study: The cDNA or gDNA used as material had been derived from T cells, B-cell-depleted T cells, or PBMCs.

This clone has just a few counts. An end of the junction does not agree with germline; a read error may underlie this. Generated by immunoSEQ multiplex PCR, the TCRdb table keeps only in-frame clones and is missing some. The table has approximately 77,000 clones, more than 80% seen once; the top ten hold roughly 4.8%. The receptor comes from a woman in her 70s with acute or convalescent COVID-19. Sequenced input: peripheral blood.

The DNA for the CDR3 is TGTGCTAGCAGCTTAGGCGGGATCACAGATACGCAGTATTTT. Its protein product is CASSLGGITDTQYF. The chain has TRBV7-7 and TRBJ2-3; D may be TRBD2 (6 bases). This CDR3 spans 14 amino acids. Per the germline V gene, CDR1 is SSHAT and CDR2 is FNYEAQ (reference sequence).